The entry that follows covers one TCR beta chain sequence. This sample was taken from a study of blood T cell repertoires in COVID-19. The protocol was immunoSEQ multiplex PCR, while the TCRdb copy is restricted to in-frame clones and leaves out a portion. The sample has about 400,000 clones, about 90% seen once. The CDR3 has 13 amino acids. V shed 3 bases, J shed 6 bases, and the junction held 4 bases outside the gene matches. Looked up from germline, CDR1 is DFQATT and CDR2 is SNEGSKA (reference sequence). V and J are TRBV20-1 and TRBJ2-5; 10 bases line up with TRBD2. The clonotype originates from a woman in her twenties or thirties who had recovered from COVID-19. The sequenced sample consisted of PBMCs or T cells enriched from blood (not recorded which). The CDR3 here is CSASLAGGKTQYF. The CDR3 nucleotides are TGCAGTGCTAGTTTAGCGGGGGGCAAGACCCAGTACTTC.